Following are 16 T cell receptor beta chains from one sample sequenced in a study of shared clonotypes between healthy human individuals. Measured with immunoSEQ multiplex PCR; TCRdb has only the in-frame clones, and not every one. The sample has millions of clones; over 85% are singletons. The specimen was naive CD4+ T cells from PBMCs. Subset given: CD45RA+ positively selected. The source is a man aged 18 to 30 in good health. Some clones in this sample may be carry-over from other donors' samples.

The rearrangement links TRBV9 to TRBJ2-4; 7 positions agree with TRBD1. Losses at the gene ends were 4 bases for V and 6 bases for J; bases not matched to a gene: 4. CDR3 length: 13 amino acids. Germline V gene lookup returns CDR1 SGDLS and CDR2 YYNGEE. Here the CDR3 reads CASSNRDRNIQYF. The CDR3 DNA reads as TGTGCCAGCAGCAACCGGGACAGAAACATTCAGTACTTC. Variable domain in full (rest from reference TRBV9 and TRBJ2-4): DSGVTQTPKHLITATGQRVTLRCSPRSGDLSVYWYQQSLDQGLQFLIQYYNGEERAKGNILERFSAQQFPDLHSELNLSSLELGDSALYFCASSNRDRNIQYFGAGTRLSVL.

This clone has only one observation. The J gene is TRBJ2-1, the V gene TRBV13; 7 nucleotides line up with TRBD1. From germline, CDR1 is PRHDT and CDR2 FYEKMQ (reference sequence). The V and J ends lost 0 bases and 5 bases, in that order; junction bases with no gene match: 4. This CDR3 contains 15 residues. The CDR3 DNA follows: TGTGCCAGCAGCTTAGGACAGGGGTGGGACAATGAGCAGTTCTTC. It is translated as CASSLGQGWDNEQFF.

This clone has more than one count but fewer than ten. The same CDR3 arises from other DNA sequences in this sample as well. The V gene is TRBV19, the J gene TRBJ1-1; D is possibly TRBD1 (5 bases). The CDR3 is 14 amino acids. The V gene lost 3 bases and the J gene lost 1 base, with 9 bases spanning the gap. The germline CDR1 and CDR2 sequences are LNHDA and SQIVND (reference sequence). CDR3 nucleotide sequence: TGTGCCAGTAGTATTCAGGGTGGGAACACTGAAGCTTTCTTT. It yields the protein CASSIQGGNTEAFF.

In its sample, this clone was seen once. The chain is built from TRBV5-6 and TRBJ1-5; D perhaps matches TRBD1 (5 bases). Trimming shortened V by 2 bases and J by 2 bases, and 11 bases separated the two germline ends. Germline CDR1 is SGHDT and CDR2 is YYEEEE. The CDR3 has 15 residues. The CDR3 bases are TGTGCCAGCAGCTTTGGGCAGGGCCGCAATCAGCCCCAGCATTTT. It is translated as CASSFGQGRNQPQHF.

V is TRBV18 and J is TRBJ2-3; D possibly matches TRBD1 or TRBD2 (5 bases each). The germline gives CDR1 KGHSH, CDR2 LQKENI. V was clipped by 3 bases and J by 5 bases, with 12 bases between them. The CDR3 sequence is 14 residues long. In nucleotides, the CDR3 is TGTGCCAGCTCACCTGTGGGGGATAGAGATACGCAGTATTTT. Translated, it gives CASSPVGDRDTQYF.

The gene calls are TRBV6-5 and TRBJ1-1, with D unresolved. CDR1 and CDR2 (germline): MNHEY, SVGAGI. The CDR3 covers 13 residues. V lost 7 bases to trimming and J lost 3 bases, with 12 bases between them. The CDR3 sequence: CASNPSGYTEAFF. The CDR3 DNA is TGTGCCAGCAATCCCTCGGGGTACACTGAAGCTTTCTTT.

This clone was recorded a few times. V and J are TRBV7-9 and TRBJ1-1; perhaps TRBD1 as D (6 bases). CDR3 size: 13 residues. Trimming left V 4 bases short and J 4 bases short, with 10 bases between. The V gene's germline CDR1 is SEHNR and CDR2 FQNEAQ (reference sequence). The CDR3 DNA sequence: TGTGCCAGCAGCTGGACGGGGGCCACTGAAGCTTTCTTT. Translated, it gives CASSWTGATEAFF.

This chain connects TRBV2 to TRBJ1-2; D ambiguous. CDR1 and CDR2 (germline): SNHLY, FYNNEI. The length of the CDR3 is 14 residues. The V gene lost 3 bases and the J gene lost 1 base, with 9 bases spanning the gap. In DNA, the CDR3 is TGTGCCAGCAGTGAGTATCCAGTTAACTATGGCTACACCTTC. Its translation is CASSEYPVNYGYTF.

For this clone: Other DNA sequences from this sample encode an identical CDR3 as well. The rearrangement links TRBV7-3 to TRBJ2-7, with TRBD2 identical over 9 bases. After removal of 3 bases from V and 2 bases from J, the junction contained 5 bases not matched to a gene. CDR3 length: 15 amino acids. Looked up from germline, CDR1 is SGHTA and CDR2 is FQGTGA. This CDR3 is CASSLTGGRAYEQYF. CDR3 nucleotides: TGTGCCAGCAGCTTGACTGGCGGGAGGGCCTACGAGCAGTACTTC.

The V gene is TRBV28, the J gene TRBJ1-3; 8 bases align to TRBD1. The CDR3 extends over 18 amino acids. The germline gives CDR1 MDHEN, CDR2 SYDVKM. J gave up 7 bases and V 3 bases, and 17 bases lay outside the gene matches. CDR3 nucleotide sequence: TGTGCCAGCAGTTTCTTGTACACCGGGACAGGAACGCGGAACACCATATATTTT. Amino acids: CASSFLYTGTGTRNTIYF.

This rearrangement joins TRBV5-5 to TRBJ2-2; D remains ambiguous. This CDR3 region has 14 residues. V was clipped by 2 bases and J by 2 bases, with 7 bases between them. The V gene's germline CDR1 is SGHKS and CDR2 YYEKEE (reference sequence). CDR3 in DNA: TGTGCCAGCAGCTTAGGTTATAACACCGGGGAGCTGTTTTTT. It specifies CASSLGYNTGELFF.

The rearrangement joins TRBV28 to TRBJ2-5, with D unclear. Germline V gene sequence: CDR1 MDHEN, CDR2 SYDVKM. The CDR3 consists of 12 residues. V was clipped by 8 bases and J by 9 bases, with 16 bases between them. The chain's CDR3 is CASPDRSGAQYF. The CDR3 nucleotides read TGTGCCAGCCCGGACCGATCTGGGGCCCAGTACTTC.

The rearrangement uses TRBV7-2 and TRBJ1-2; D is possibly TRBD1 (5 bases). Trimming shortened V by 1 base and J by 1 base, and 10 bases separated the two germline ends. This CDR3 spans 15 amino acids. Per the germline V gene, CDR1 is SGHTA and CDR2 is FQGNSA. CDR3 sequence: CASSLVGQGNYGYTF. The CDR3 coding sequence is TGTGCCAGCAGCTTAGTGGGGCAGGGTAACTATGGCTACACCTTC.

V gene TRBV5-5 combines with J gene TRBJ1-3; TRBD1 aligns across 10 bases. CDR1 SGHKS and CDR2 YYEKEE come from the germline V gene (reference sequence). This CDR3 region has 16 residues. Trimming took 4 bases from V and 5 from J; bases not matched to a gene: 9. For the CDR3, the DNA is TGTGCCAGCAGCCAGAACCCGGGACAGGGGCGAAACACCATATATTTT. It encodes CASSQNPGQGRNTIYF.

The chain carries TRBV5-4 and TRBJ2-7, with 8 bases identical to TRBD2. The CDR3 contains 16 residues. Germline V gives CDR1 SGHNT, CDR2 YYREEE (reference sequence). Unmatched junction bases numbered 9, after V lost 1 base and J lost 3 bases. As DNA, the CDR3 is TGTGCCAGCAGCTTGTCTGCGGGAGGTTCCTTCTACGAGCAGTACTTC. Translation gives CASSLSAGGSFYEQYF.

J is TRBJ1-1 and V is TRBV28; 8 nucleotides align to TRBD1. V shed 8 bases and J 4 bases; nucleotides not matched to a gene: 9. Germline V lookup: CDR1 MDHEN, CDR2 SYDVKM. This CDR3 has 14 residues. For the CDR3, the DNA is TGTGCCAGCGACACCCCAGGGGGCCCCACTGAAGCTTTCTTT. Translated, it gives CASDTPGGPTEAFF.